Listed below are T cell receptor beta chains from one sample, sequenced in a study of blood T cell repertoires in COVID-19. TCRdb's table, derived via immunoSEQ multiplex PCR, lists solely in-frame clones and lacks some. The repertoire consists of 250,000 to 300,000 clones, with around four fifths occurring once and the leading ten covering approximately 4%. The sequencing sample was made of peripheral blood. The receptors stem from a man in his 60s with acute or convalescent COVID-19. The CDR3 runs from the conserved cysteine through the conserved F or W.

>TRBV27
CANLFSYEQYF
>TRBV2
CASSERVRETQYF
>TRBV14
CASSQVTGSFGEQYF
>TRBV21-1
CAIGYNRKGSICEQYF
>TRBV6-5
CASSYSGGLSYNEQFF
>TRBV19
CASSIGQFAFQPQHF
>TRBV2
CASSEERGTYEQYF
>TRBV5-1
CASSLVAIGDTQYF
>TRBV5-4
CASSPGGSYNEQFF
>TRBV7-9
CASSSGQGANSPLHF
>TRBV28
CASRVTGGASGYGYTF
>TRBV7-8
CASSLSRQVYSGNTIYF
>TRBV6-1
CASSDPGQGYPNYGYTF
>TRBV20-1
CSASGTGGRGTQYF
>TRBV6-5
CASSYSLEYEQYF
>TRBV10-3
CAISERQGSMNTEAFF
>TRBV7-2
CASSLVNGANYGYTF
>TRBV19
CASSIRERGTEAFF
>TRBV5-6
CASSLYDTAAGNTIYF
>TRBV18
CASSPGLKETQYF
>TRBV7-9
CASRPPGGFEQYF
>TRBV3-1/TRBV3-2
CASSQGPQGDYGYTF
>TRBV12-2
CASRPRGGGVSSYEQYF
>TRBV29-1
CSVEDPGAGGTQYF
>TRBV5-6
CASNWGDQPQHF
>TRBV28
CASSLTHGAGEQYF
>TRBV6-4
CASSDSDTVYEQYF
>TRBV9
CASSVVRGSEQYF
>TRBV5-4
CASSLSGTDTQYF